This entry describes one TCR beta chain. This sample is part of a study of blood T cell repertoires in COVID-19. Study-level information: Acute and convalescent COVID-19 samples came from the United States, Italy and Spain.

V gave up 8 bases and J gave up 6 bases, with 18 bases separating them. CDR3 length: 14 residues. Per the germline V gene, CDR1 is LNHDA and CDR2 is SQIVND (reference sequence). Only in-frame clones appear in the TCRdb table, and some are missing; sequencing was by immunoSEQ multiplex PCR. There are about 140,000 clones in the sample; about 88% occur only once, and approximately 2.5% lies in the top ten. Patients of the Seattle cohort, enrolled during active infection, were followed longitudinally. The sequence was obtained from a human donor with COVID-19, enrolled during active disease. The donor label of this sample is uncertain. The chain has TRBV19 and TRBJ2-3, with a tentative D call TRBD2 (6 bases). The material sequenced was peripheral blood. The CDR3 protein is CASSPLRGRDTQYF. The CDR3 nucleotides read TGTGCCAGTTCCCCACTTAGAGGGAGGGATACGCAGTATTTT. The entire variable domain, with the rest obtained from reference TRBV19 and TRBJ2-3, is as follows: DGGITQSPKYLFRKEGQNVTLSCEQNLNHDAMYWYRQDPGQGLRLIYYSQIVNDFQKGDIAEGYSVSREKKESFPLTVTSAQKNPTAFYLCASSPLRGRDTQYFGPGTRLTVL.